This TCR beta chain originates from a study of shared clonotypes between healthy human individuals. Study as a whole: The people who gave samples were two women and a few men aged 18 to 49.

Study observations and caveats: Sampling involved blood alone; tissue repertoires likely differ. Depth of sequencing was expected to influence donor clonotype sharing.

Template amounts of approximately 310 ng DNA, tens of thousands of T cell genomes, were employed in unsorted PBMC replicate PCRs. The data were produced by immunoSEQ multiplex PCR, yet TCRdb's version contains in-frame clones alone and is incomplete. The table records about 460,000 clones, 70% to 80% of them present only once. With respect to this clone: Its antigen is not identified.

The sequenced material came from PBMCs. The receptor's source is a woman aged 40 to 49 in good health. Some clones in this sample may be carry-over from other donors' samples.

CDR3 DNA sequence: TGTGCCAGCAGCGCAACTACAGGAGACGAAAATGAAAAACTGTTTTTT. Amino acids: CASSATTGDENEKLFF. V usage is TRBV9 and J usage is TRBJ1-4; weak D call: TRBD1 (5 bases). The CDR3 has 16 amino acids. V gave up 3 bases and J gave up 5 bases, with 17 bases separating them. Germline assignment: CDR1 SGDLS and CDR2 YYNGEE.